This TCR beta chain was captured in a study of prognosis after radiotherapy for stage I lung cancer. Genomic DNA provided the template from which TCR beta CDR3 was amplified by two-round multiplex PCR. Each TRBV and TRBJ gene had its own primer in the first PCR round. Universal primers featured in the second PCR round. TCRdb re-analysed the multiplex PCR reads in MiXCR, keeping a single row per CDR3 protein. The sample has fewer than 40,000 distinct CDR3 sequences; 32% are singletons. Note on this clonotype: A single base separates this from a much larger clone, so it may be a read error.

CDR3 length equals 13 residues. Germline loops: CDR1 SNHLY, CDR2 FYNNEI. Material: PBMCs, obtained before or after stereotactic body radiation therapy (not recorded which). The TCR was taken from a donor over 45 with non-small cell lung cancer. The chain joins TRBV2 to TRBJ2-7; D is possibly TRBD1 (6 bases). CDR3: CAIRGVAIYEQYF. In DNA form, the CDR3 reads TGTGCAATCAGGGGAGTAGCCATCTACGAGCAGTACTTC.